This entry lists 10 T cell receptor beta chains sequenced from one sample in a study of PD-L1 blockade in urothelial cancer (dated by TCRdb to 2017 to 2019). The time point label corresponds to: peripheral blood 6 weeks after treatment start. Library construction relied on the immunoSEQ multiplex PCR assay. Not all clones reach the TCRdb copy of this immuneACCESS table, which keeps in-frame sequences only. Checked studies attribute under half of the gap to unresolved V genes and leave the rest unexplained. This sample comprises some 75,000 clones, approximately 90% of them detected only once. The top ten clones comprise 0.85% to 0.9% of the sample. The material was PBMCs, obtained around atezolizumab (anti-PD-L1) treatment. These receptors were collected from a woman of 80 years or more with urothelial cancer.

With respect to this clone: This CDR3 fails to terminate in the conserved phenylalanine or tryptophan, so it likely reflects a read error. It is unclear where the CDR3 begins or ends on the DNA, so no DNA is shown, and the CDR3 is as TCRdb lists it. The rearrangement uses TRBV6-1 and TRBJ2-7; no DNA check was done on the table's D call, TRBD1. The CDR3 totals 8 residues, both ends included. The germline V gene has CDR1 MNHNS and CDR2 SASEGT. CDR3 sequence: CALLLQGN.

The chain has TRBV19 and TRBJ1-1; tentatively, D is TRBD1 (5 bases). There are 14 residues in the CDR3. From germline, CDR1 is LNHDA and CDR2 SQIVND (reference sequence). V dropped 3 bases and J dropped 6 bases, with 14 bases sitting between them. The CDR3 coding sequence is TGTGCCAGTAGTATTCGTAGGGGAAGGTCTGAAGCTTTCTTT. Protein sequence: CASSIRRGRSEAFF.

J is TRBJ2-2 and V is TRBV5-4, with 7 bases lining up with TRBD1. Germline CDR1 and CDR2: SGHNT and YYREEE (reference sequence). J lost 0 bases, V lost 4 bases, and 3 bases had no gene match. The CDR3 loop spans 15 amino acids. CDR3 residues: CASSPGTANTGELFF. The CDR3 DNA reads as TGTGCCAGCAGCCCCGGGACAGCGAACACCGGGGAGCTGTTTTTT.

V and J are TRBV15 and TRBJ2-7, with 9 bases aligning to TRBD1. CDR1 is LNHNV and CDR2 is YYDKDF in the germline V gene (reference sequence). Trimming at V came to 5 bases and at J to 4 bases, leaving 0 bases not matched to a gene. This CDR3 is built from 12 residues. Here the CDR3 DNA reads TGTGCCACCAGCGGACAGGGGTACGAGCAGTACTTC. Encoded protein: CATSGQGYEQYF.

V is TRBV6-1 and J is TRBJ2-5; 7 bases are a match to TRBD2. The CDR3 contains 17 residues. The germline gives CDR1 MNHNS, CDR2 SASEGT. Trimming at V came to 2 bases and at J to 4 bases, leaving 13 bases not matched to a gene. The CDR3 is CASSERVRAGARETQYF. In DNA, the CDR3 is TGTGCCAGCAGTGAAAGGGTTCGCGCGGGAGCTCGAGAGACCCAGTACTTC.

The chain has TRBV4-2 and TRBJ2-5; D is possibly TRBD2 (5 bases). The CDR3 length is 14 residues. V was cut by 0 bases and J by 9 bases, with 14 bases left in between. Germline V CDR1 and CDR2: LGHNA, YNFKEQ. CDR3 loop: CASSQDRAFGAQYF. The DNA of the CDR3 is TGTGCCAGCAGCCAAGATAGAGCCTTCGGGGCCCAGTACTTC.

The CDR3 reads CASSSGGGNNQPQHF. The CDR3 region has the DNA TGTGCCAGCAGCTCCGGGGGAGGTAACAATCAGCCCCAGCATTTT. The chain uses TRBV11-2 and TRBJ1-5; the D gene is possibly TRBD1 (5 bases). Trimming pared 4 bases from V and 3 bases from J, leaving 13 bases between. CDR3 length equals 15 residues. In germline, CDR1 is SGHAT, CDR2 FQNNGV.

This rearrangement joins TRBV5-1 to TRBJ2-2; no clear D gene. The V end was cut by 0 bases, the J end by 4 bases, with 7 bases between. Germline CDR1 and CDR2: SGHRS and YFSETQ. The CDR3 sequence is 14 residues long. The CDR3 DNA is TGCGCCAGCAGCTTGGGTCCCAGCACCGGGGAGCTGTTTTTT. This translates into CASSLGPSTGELFF.

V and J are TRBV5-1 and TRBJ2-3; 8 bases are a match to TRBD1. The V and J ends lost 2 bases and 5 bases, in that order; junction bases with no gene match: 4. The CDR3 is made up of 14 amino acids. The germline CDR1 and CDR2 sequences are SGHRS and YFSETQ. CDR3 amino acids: CASSLGQGKDTQYF. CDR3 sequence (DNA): TGCGCCAGCAGCTTAGGACAGGGCAAAGATACGCAGTATTTT.

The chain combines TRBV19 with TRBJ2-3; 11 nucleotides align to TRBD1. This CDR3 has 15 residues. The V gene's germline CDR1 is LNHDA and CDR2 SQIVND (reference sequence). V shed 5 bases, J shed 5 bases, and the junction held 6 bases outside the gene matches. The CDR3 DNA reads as TGTGCCAGTAGTCCAACCGGGACAGGGGGAGATACGCAGTATTTT. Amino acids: CASSPTGTGGDTQYF.